This is a list of T cell receptor beta chains from one sample in a study of T cell changes during pregnancy in multiple sclerosis. Clones were sequenced by immunoSEQ multiplex PCR, and TCRdb holds only the in-frame ones, with some missing. Of about 51,000 clones listed, 93% are singletons. The material sequenced was peripheral blood, taken in the second trimester of pregnancy. All receptors come from a female donor with multiple sclerosis, enrolled in a pregnancy study. Both conserved end residues are part of each CDR3.

V	J	CDR3
TRBV4-3	TRBJ2-1	CASSQFDGSYNEQFF
TRBV19	TRBJ2-1	CASSILAGGNEQFF
TRBV6-1	TRBJ2-1	CASSSRSGGYNEQFF
TRBV25-1	TRBJ2-5	CASSVIAGGLETQYF
TRBV7-9	TRBJ2-5	CASSLGTSGQETQYF
TRBV5-1	TRBJ1-2	CASSFGTAYGYTF
TRBV2	TRBJ2-1	CASSAEREGRYNEQFF
TRBV5-4	TRBJ2-1	CASSGTSGGNEQFF
TRBV7-6	TRBJ2-7	CASSPGGYEQYF
TRBV9	TRBJ2-5	CASSVDGTSYETQYF
TRBV6-6	TRBJ1-1	CASIAGALMNTEAFF
TRBV27	TRBJ1-2	CASSFRADFNGYTF
TRBV27	TRBJ2-1	CATALGAGGAKNEQFF
TRBV11-2	TRBJ2-6	CASSSLASGANVLTF
TRBV10-3	TRBJ2-1	CAISPTNSGAAYNEQFF
TRBV2	TRBJ2-7	CASRGGTGNEQYF
TRBV2	TRBJ1-3	CASSQAPGAVSF
TRBV4-1	TRBJ2-7	CASSQELASYEQYF
TRBV4-3	TRBJ2-1	CASSQDSTSNNEQFF
TRBV7-9	TRBJ1-1	CASGFTDTEAFF
TRBV11-2	TRBJ2-1	CASSLGGHEQFF
TRBV4-3	TRBJ2-1	CASSQDGTSAYNEQFF
TRBV27	TRBJ2-7	CASKRTSGSGYEQYF